Sequencing of this TCR beta chain was carried out in a study of naive and memory T cell subsets. General study findings and limits: Gini index rose across naive, CM, EM and EMRA in CD4 and CD8. A few larger clonotypes appeared in naive repertoires, especially CD8, possibly memory cells re-expressing CD45RA.

A remark on this clonotype: The antigen remains undetermined.

CMV status came from CD4+ T cell IFNgamma after overnight CMV lysate stimulation of fresh PBMCs. Trimming removed 4 bases at V and 5 bases at J, with 12 bases between. This CDR3 spans 13 amino acids. Germline CDR1 reads SGHAT; CDR2 reads FQNNGV. Both TRBC1 and TRBC2 were covered by a beta constant-region primer of two equimolar oligonucleotides. Ligated cDNA was amplified by four rounds of PCR with nested alpha and beta constant-region primers and SP2. TCRdb called the UMI-ligation and nested PCR reads again in MiXCR, with one record for every CDR3 protein. The top ten hold around 0.097% of the sample, which has about 150,000 distinct CDR3 sequences, under 25% seen once.

This sequence originates from a human donor in good health. Material for sequencing was naive CD4+ T cells from blood. The rearrangement uses TRBV11-2 and TRBJ2-7, with D uncertain. The CDR3 nucleotides are TGTGCCAGCAGCTCCGCAGATTCTGACGAGCAGTACTTC. This codes for CASSSADSDEQYF.